There are many counts of the clone carrying this TCR beta chain. A much larger clone differs from this one at a single base, so this may be a read error. Using its own MiXCR run on the PCR reads, TCRdb lists one record per CDR3 protein. The sample yields about 13,000 distinct CDR3 sequences, roughly 56% seen once. The sample originates from a study of tumor-infiltrating lymphocytes in oesophageal squamous cell carcinoma. The germline CDR1 and CDR2 sequences are KGHDR and SFDVKD. The ends lost 7 bases at V and 7 bases at J; junction bases unmatched: 7. There are 14 residues in the CDR3. The sample consisted of esophageal tumor tissue. This chain joins TRBV24-1 and TRBJ2-7; 12 nucleotides line up with TRBD1. The clonotype originates from a male donor with esophageal squamous cell carcinoma. CDR3 bases: TGTGCCACCAGCCGGGACAGGGGGCGAAATGAGCAGTACTTC. Protein: CATSRDRGRNEQYF.